This T cell receptor (beta chain) stems from a study of identical twins (dated by TCRdb to 2015 to 2016). With regard to the full study: To test whether fetal clonotypes persist, this study deep-sequenced TCR alpha and beta repertoires from monozygotic twins, from unrelated adults of various ages, and from cord blood. To rule out contamination, replicate twin experiments were performed at different times with different library preparation protocols. What the study reported, not specific to this receptor: Excess twin sharing in beta out-of-frame sequences was weaker because fewer shared sequences lowered the signal-to-noise ratio. Abundant cord blood beta clonotypes had fewer insertions, young adult naive repertoires showed a similar but weaker trend, and memory repertoires showed no such trend. Invariant T cells such as MAIT and iNKT could partly confound zero-insertion analyses, though diverse VJ usage argued against this for most clonotypes. Conclusions relied on cross-sectional statistical analysis, since the same donors could not be followed over many years. Out-of-frame TCR alpha sequences shared between twins showed an excess of low generation-probability sequences compared with coincidental sharing between unrelated individuals. Recombination models systematically underestimated out-of-frame TCR alpha sharing in monozygotic twins but agreed with sharing between unrelated individuals.

All donors were healthy Caucasians. Three pairs of female monozygotic twins, all aged roughly 18 to 29 years, were included in the twin cohort. The RNA used for TCR libraries was isolated from peripheral blood mononuclear cells. Preparation of the library involved 5' RACE. The sample was run on an Illumina HiSeq 2000. Template switching introduced a universal primer binding site; the final cDNA contained a unique molecular identifier, enabling accurate counting of TCR cDNA molecules. Specific primers in the conserved constant-segment region were used to synthesize first-strand cDNA for the TCR alpha and beta chains. To control for contamination, each cDNA library was double barcoded with a SMART-Mk sample barcode plus Illumina barcodes. Two successive PCR steps introduced TruSeq adapter sequences along with Illumina sample barcodes. TCR alpha and beta cDNA libraries were sequenced on the Illumina HiSeq platform with custom primers. In the authors' own workflow: Raw reads were processed with MiGEC to extract unique molecular identifiers, and MiXCR was used to determine CDR3 positions. Recombination models were inferred per individual with the repgenHMM and IGoR tools using an EM algorithm. Shared clonotypes were analyzed with the tcR package in R, and sharing was normalized by the product of cloneset sizes. Out-of-frame nonproductive sequences were analyzed to study raw recombination free of thymic and clonal selection effects. The public reads were run again by TCRdb, first through fastp at Q25 and then through MiXCR, and only productive beta chains were kept. When rows share a CDR3 protein, they turn into one entry using the most common DNA and genes. The V and J calls reflect TCRdb's pipeline rather than the authors' work. The table for this sample lists 450,000 to 650,000 distinct CDR3 sequences; over 8.5% of them were counted only once. Together, the top ten hold around 3.2% of the sample.

Comment on this clonotype: The specificity of this receptor is unknown. Base qualities were left out, and no much larger clone turns up one base away.

The junction shows trimming of 0 bases on V and 6 bases on J, plus 10 bases between the germline ends. Reading from cysteine to phenylalanine, the CDR3 counts 13 amino acids. The CDR3 DNA has 39 bases and is translated from base 1. CDR1 is given as SGHTS and CDR2 as YDEGEE, both from the germline V gene. The data were also submitted as part of a second study, on yellow fever vaccine responses in identical twins. That second report states: The authors reported that the T cell response to vaccination in identical twins appeared partly convergent and partly personalized. In the study, vaccine-responding T cell clones were precisely tracked in identical twins.

Sequencing input: PBMCs. The chain was built from TRBV5-8 and TRBJ2-7; no confident D gene assignment can be made. The sequence came from a woman aged 18-35 years in good health. The CDR3 reads as follows: CASSLVTRSEQYF. The nucleotides are TGTGCCAGCAGCTTGGTCACGCGTAGCGAGCAGTACTTC.